What follows are 27 T cell receptor beta chains derived from one specimen sequenced in a study of T cell responses to AZD1222 COVID-19 vaccine. The repertoire was sequenced with immunoSEQ multiplex PCR; TCRdb's copy has only in-frame clones and lacks some. Here the sample spans 150,000 to 200,000 clones, 85% to 95% being singletons. The sample consisted of peripheral blood, taken on day 0 of AZD1222 vaccination. The receptors stem from an adult in good health.

This chain links TRBV20-1 with TRBJ2-3, with 7 bases matching TRBD2. The CDR3 is 17 residues long. Germline lookup yields CDR1 DFQATT and CDR2 SNEGSKA (reference sequence). V shed 3 bases, J shed 6 bases, and the junction held 18 bases outside the gene matches. CDR3 DNA: TGCAGTGCTAGTTTAGGGACGACCAAACTGCGGGGGGATACGCAGTATTTT. This encodes CSASLGTTKLRGDTQYF.

The chain carries TRBV9 and TRBJ2-4, with D hard to call. Trimming stripped 3 bases from V and 0 bases from J, with 10 bases between. Germline CDR1 reads SGDLS; CDR2 reads YYNGEE. CDR3 length equals 15 residues. CDR3 in DNA: TGTGCCAGCAGCGCAAGCCTCGCAGCCAAAAACATTCAGTACTTC. Translating gives CASSASLAAKNIQYF. Full variable domain (outside the CDR3, taken from reference TRBV9 and TRBJ2-4): DSGVTQTPKHLITATGQRVTLRCSPRSGDLSVYWYQQSLDQGLQFLIQYYNGEERAKGNILERFSAQQFPDLHSELNLSSLELGDSALYFCASSASLAAKNIQYFGAGTRLSVL.

The chain joins TRBV3-1 (or the pseudogene TRBV3-2) to TRBJ2-5; 7 nucleotides line up with TRBD2. Trimming at V came to 0 bases and at J to 3 bases, leaving 4 bases not matched to a gene. Per germline, CDR1 LGHDT and CDR2 YNNKEL (reference sequence). This CDR3 contains 15 residues. The CDR3: CASSQEEGLEETQYF. CDR3 in DNA: TGTGCCAGCAGCCAAGAGGAAGGACTAGAAGAGACCCAGTACTTC.

V usage is TRBV27 and J usage is TRBJ1-1; D gene ambiguous. The CDR3 extends over 13 amino acids. V was trimmed by 2 bases and J by 1 base, leaving 5 bases between them. The germline V gene has CDR1 MNHEY and CDR2 SMNVEV (reference sequence). The CDR3 reads CASSLAANTEAFF. The CDR3 DNA sequence: TGTGCCAGCAGTTTAGCAGCGAACACTGAAGCTTTCTTT.

J is TRBJ2-2 and V is TRBV4-1; D is unclear. CDR1 is MGHRA, CDR2 YSYEKL, per germline. V gave up 4 bases and J gave up 6 bases, with 9 bases separating them. This CDR3 region has 13 residues. CDR3: CASSRMSSGELFF. Here the CDR3 DNA reads TGCGCCAGCAGCCGGATGTCCTCCGGGGAGCTGTTTTTT.

The chain uses TRBV6-4 and TRBJ2-4; D is possibly TRBD1 or TRBD2 (6 bases each). V shed 1 base and J shed 8 bases, with 21 bases lying between them. This CDR3 comprises 17 residues. Looked up from germline, CDR1 is MRHNA and CDR2 is SNTAGT. CDR3 region: CASSDYVWGAESDIQYF. CDR3 in DNA: TGTGCCAGCAGTGACTATGTTTGGGGGGCGGAGTCGGACATTCAGTACTTC.

V gene TRBV11-3 combines with J gene TRBJ2-2; 8 positions agree with TRBD2. The germline V gene encodes CDR1 SGHNT and CDR2 YENEEA. CDR3 length: 17 amino acids. The trim removed 1 base at V and 0 bases at J, leaving 4 bases unmatched. The CDR3, as DNA: TGTGCCAGCAGCTTAGCGCCGGGACTAGCGAACACCGGGGAGCTGTTTTTT. It yields the protein CASSLAPGLANTGELFF.

The J gene is TRBJ1-6, the V gene TRBV5-5; D is ambiguous. The germline V and J ends were trimmed by 3 bases and 8 bases, with 12 bases remaining between them. This CDR3 spans 14 amino acids. Germline CDR1 reads SGHKS; CDR2 reads YYEKEE (reference sequence). CDR3 region: CASSSGFPYSPLHF. CDR3 DNA sequence: TGTGCCAGCAGCTCGGGATTCCCATATTCACCCCTCCACTTT.

This sequence joins TRBV9 and TRBJ1-1; 8 nucleotides match TRBD1. CDR3 size: 14 residues. Germline V CDR1 and CDR2: SGDLS, YYNGEE. V lost 0 bases, J lost 5 bases, and 3 bases stayed unmatched. Here the CDR3 DNA reads TGTGCCAGCAGCGTAGGTAGGACAGGGACTGAAGCTTTCTTT. Amino acids: CASSVGRTGTEAFF.

The chain has TRBV19 and TRBJ1-3; D is ambiguous. This CDR3 comprises 14 residues. Trimming removed 8 bases at V and 0 bases at J, with 11 bases between. Germline-derived CDR1 and CDR2 are LNHDA and SQIVND (reference sequence). The CDR3, as DNA: TGTGCCAGTCAAAAGGAGAGCTCTGGAAACACCATATATTTT. Protein: CASQKESSGNTIYF.

The chain combines TRBV7-2 with TRBJ1-1; 8 bases fit TRBD1. In germline, CDR1 is SGHTA, CDR2 FQGNSA. J lost 4 bases, V lost 4 bases, and 5 bases had no gene match. The CDR3 extends over 14 amino acids. CDR3 in amino acids: CASSSRGLSTEAFF. CDR3 DNA sequence: TGTGCCAGCAGCTCCAGGGGGCTCAGCACTGAAGCTTTCTTT.

This chain joins TRBV7-8 and TRBJ1-1; D unclear. Germline V gene lookup returns CDR1 SGHVS and CDR2 FQNEAQ. Trimming shortened V by 4 bases and J by 6 bases, and 15 bases separated the two germline ends. This CDR3 is built from 14 residues. The chain's CDR3 is CASSSAIRPSEAFF. The CDR3 nucleotides read TGTGCCAGCAGCTCCGCGATCAGACCCTCTGAAGCTTTCTTT. The full variable domain, rest sourced from reference TRBV7-8 and TRBJ1-1, is GAGVSQSPRYKVAKRGQDVALRCDPISGHVSLFWYQQALGQGPEFLTYFQNEAQLDKSGLPSDRFFAERPEGSVSTLKIQRTQQEDSAVYLCASSSAIRPSEAFFGQGTRLTVV.

This clone was counted a single time. This chain uses TRBV5-1 with TRBJ1-5; weak D call: TRBD1 (5 bases). V was trimmed by 4 bases and J by 5 bases, leaving 10 bases between them. This CDR3 contains 13 residues. From germline, CDR1 is SGHRS and CDR2 YFSETQ. This CDR3 is CASSEGGDQPQHF. CDR3 in DNA: TGCGCCAGCAGCGAGGGAGGGGATCAGCCCCAGCATTTT.

The genes are TRBV6-5 and TRBJ1-2; D is ambiguous. V was pared by 0 bases and J by 4 bases, with 12 bases between. This CDR3 region has 15 residues. Germline V gene lookup returns CDR1 MNHEY and CDR2 SVGAGI. The CDR3 DNA reads TGTGCCAGCAGTTACTCCGGTTTACAGAGCTATGGCTACACCTTC. This encodes CASSYSGLQSYGYTF.

The V gene is TRBV24-1, the J gene TRBJ2-2; 8 nucleotides line up with TRBD1. The CDR3 consists of 16 residues. The V segment lost 6 bases and the J segment 4 bases; nucleotides outside the gene matches: 9. The germline gives CDR1 KGHDR, CDR2 SFDVKD. In DNA form, the CDR3 reads TGTGCCACCAGTCCAGGGGGCGATCCTTTCACCGGGGAGCTGTTTTTT. It encodes CATSPGGDPFTGELFF.

The rearrangement joins TRBV6-1 to TRBJ2-5, with D perhaps assigned TRBD1 or TRBD2 (5 bases each). The CDR3 loop spans 14 amino acids. Germline values: CDR1 MNHNS, CDR2 SASEGT. Trimming removed 1 base from V and 3 bases from J, with 9 bases in between. The CDR3 DNA reads as TGTGCCAGCAGTGAAGAGAGGGGAGAAGAGACCCAGTACTTC. Its protein product is CASSEERGEETQYF.

The chain carries TRBV5-1 and TRBJ2-3; 8 bases match TRBD1. CDR3 length: 15 residues. CDR1 SGHRS and CDR2 YFSETQ come from the germline V gene. Trimming cost V 5 bases and J 1 base; bases outside gene matches: 6. This CDR3 is CASRSGGDGTDTQYF. The DNA for the CDR3 is TGCGCCAGCAGGTCAGGGGGCGACGGCACAGATACGCAGTATTTT.

V usage is TRBV24-1 and J usage is TRBJ2-2, with D hard to call. V lost 5 bases and J lost 1, with 7 bases in between. Germline loops: CDR1 KGHDR, CDR2 SFDVKD. This CDR3 is 14 amino acids long. Here the CDR3 reads CATSGGLNTGELFF. The CDR3 DNA follows: TGTGCCACCAGTGGCGGTCTGAACACCGGGGAGCTGTTTTTT.

The chain's CDR3 is CSVDEGYYGYTF. In DNA, the CDR3 is TGCAGCGTTGATGAGGGCTACTATGGCTACACCTTC. J is TRBJ1-2 and V is TRBV29-1, with D uncertain. V was shortened by 3 bases and J by 3 bases, with 8 bases between the two germline ends. Germline values: CDR1 SQVTM, CDR2 ANQGSEA. CDR3 length: 12 residues.

This chain connects TRBV5-1 to TRBJ1-2; D is ambiguous. Trimming took off 5 bases at V and 3 bases at J, with 11 bases between the two ends. Germline CDR1 SGHRS, CDR2 YFSETQ. This CDR3 is built from 13 residues. The CDR3 nucleotides are TGCGCCAGCAGTAAGGATAATGACTATGGCTACACCTTC. Translated, it gives CASSKDNDYGYTF.

The genes are TRBV12-3 or TRBV12-4 and TRBJ2-3; D not certain. The CDR3 loop spans 11 amino acids. V lost 6 bases and J lost 2, with 3 bases in between. CDR3 DNA sequence: TGTGCCAGCAGCCCCACAGATACGCAGTATTTT. It is translated as CASSPTDTQYF.

J is TRBJ2-1 and V is TRBV4-2; 8 bases align to TRBD2. From germline, CDR1 is LGHNA and CDR2 YNFKEQ. The trim removed 4 bases at V and 9 bases at J, leaving 20 bases unmatched. There are 18 residues in the CDR3. CDR3 loop: CASSPVSISEREWSEQFF. CDR3 DNA sequence: TGTGCCAGCAGCCCAGTTTCTATATCAGAGCGGGAGTGGAGTGAGCAGTTCTTC.

This clone was counted once. This chain uses TRBV7-9 with TRBJ1-2; D remains ambiguous. Trimming took off 1 base at V and 6 bases at J, with 12 bases between the two ends. The CDR3 extends over 14 amino acids. Germline V gene data show CDR1 as SEHNR and CDR2 as FQNEAQ (reference sequence). The CDR3 DNA reads as TGTGCCAGCAGCTTAGGAGGCACAACCCATGGCTACACCTTC. Its translation is CASSLGGTTHGYTF.

The chain recombines TRBV5-5 with TRBJ1-2; a weak D match, TRBD1 (6 bases). The CDR3 totals 13 residues. Between the trimmed V and J ends, which lost 4 bases and 5 bases, there was a span of 12 bases. Germline loops: CDR1 SGHKS, CDR2 YYEKEE (reference sequence). As DNA, the CDR3 is TGTGCCAGCAGCCGGGACAATCGGTATGGCTACACCTTC. The encoded protein is CASSRDNRYGYTF.

The chain is built from TRBV6-5 and TRBJ1-3; D is unclear. This CDR3 has 15 amino acids. The V and J ends lost 2 bases and 0 bases respectively, with 8 bases between them. Germline CDR1 is MNHEY and CDR2 is SVGAGI. CDR3 region: CASSYVGDSGNTIYF. CDR3 coding DNA: TGTGCCAGCAGTTACGTGGGAGACTCTGGAAACACCATATATTTT.

The chain combines TRBV6-5 with TRBJ1-2; 9 bases are a match to TRBD1. The V segment lost 5 bases and the J segment 8 bases; nucleotides outside the gene matches: 9. This CDR3 is built from 14 residues. Per germline, CDR1 MNHEY and CDR2 SVGAGI. The DNA of the CDR3 is TGTGCCAGCAGTCGTACCGGGACAGGGTCCGGCTACACCTTC. Amino acid sequence: CASSRTGTGSGYTF.

The chain uses TRBV4-2 and TRBJ2-3; no reliable D call. V was cut by 1 base and J by 5 bases, with 4 bases left in between. Germline lookup yields CDR1 LGHNA and CDR2 YNFKEQ. The CDR3 is 12 amino acids. CDR3 bases: TGTGCCAGCAGCCAAGTAGAAGATACGCAGTATTTT. Translation gives CASSQVEDTQYF.